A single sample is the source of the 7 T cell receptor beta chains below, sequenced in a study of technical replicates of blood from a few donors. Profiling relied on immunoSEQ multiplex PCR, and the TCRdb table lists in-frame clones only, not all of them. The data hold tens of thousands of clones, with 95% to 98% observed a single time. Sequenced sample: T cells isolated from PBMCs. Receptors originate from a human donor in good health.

CDR3 protein: CSYGTYEQFF. The CDR3 DNA follows: TGTTCTTATGGTACATACGAGCAGTTCTTC. The J gene is TRBJ2-1, the V gene TRBV6-1; D is unresolved. This CDR3 spans 10 amino acids. The germline V gene encodes CDR1 MNHNS and CDR2 SASEGT.

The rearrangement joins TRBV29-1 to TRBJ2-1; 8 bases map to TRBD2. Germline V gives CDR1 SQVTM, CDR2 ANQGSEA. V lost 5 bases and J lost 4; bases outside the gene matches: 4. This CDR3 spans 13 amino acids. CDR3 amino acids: CSVQTGGYNEQFF. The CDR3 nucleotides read TGCAGCGTTCAGACGGGGGGGTACAATGAGCAGTTCTTC.

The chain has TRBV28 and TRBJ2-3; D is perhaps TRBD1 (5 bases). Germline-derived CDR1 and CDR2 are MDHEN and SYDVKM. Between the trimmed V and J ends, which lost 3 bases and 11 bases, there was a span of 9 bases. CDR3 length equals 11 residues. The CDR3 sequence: CASSFREGQYF. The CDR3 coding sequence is TGTGCCAGCAGTTTCAGGGAAGGGCAGTATTTT.

The CDR3 sequence is CASSPTGASTNYGYTF. In DNA form, the CDR3 reads TGCGCCAGCAGCCCGACAGGCGCGAGCACTAACTATGGCTACACCTTC. The rearrangement uses TRBV4-1 and TRBJ1-2, with D possibly being TRBD1 (6 bases). The V gene lost 4 bases and the J gene lost 0 bases, with 15 bases spanning the gap. The germline V gene has CDR1 MGHRA and CDR2 YSYEKL. This CDR3 spans 16 amino acids.

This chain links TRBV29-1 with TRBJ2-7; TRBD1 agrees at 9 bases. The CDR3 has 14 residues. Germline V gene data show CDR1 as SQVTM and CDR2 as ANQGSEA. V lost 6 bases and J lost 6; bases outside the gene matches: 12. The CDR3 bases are TGCAGCGTCCAAATAACCGGGACAGGGCGCGAGCAGTACTTC. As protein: CSVQITGTGREQYF.

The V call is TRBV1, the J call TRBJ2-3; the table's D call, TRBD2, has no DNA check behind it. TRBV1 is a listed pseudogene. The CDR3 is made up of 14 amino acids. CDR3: CTSSQVGDIDTQYF. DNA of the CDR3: TGCACCAGCAGCCAGGTCGGGGATATAGATACGCAGTATTTT.

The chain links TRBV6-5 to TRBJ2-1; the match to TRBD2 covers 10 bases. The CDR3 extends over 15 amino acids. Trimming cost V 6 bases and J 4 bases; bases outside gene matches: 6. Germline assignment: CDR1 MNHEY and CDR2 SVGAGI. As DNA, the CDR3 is TGTGCCAGCAGCAACGGACTAGCGGATTACAATGAGCAGTTCTTC. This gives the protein CASSNGLADYNEQFF.